This T cell receptor (beta chain) was sequenced in a study of CD8 T cells in ankylosing spondylitis. Study-wide results and limits: In reactive arthritis synovial fluid and blood, some motif variants had been reported before. A TCR beta motif of 7 to 9 highly homologous variants seemed to mark ankylosing spondylitis blood. Those disease-linked clones were CD8+; they were also relatively rare in peripheral blood.

This clonotype has a count of ten or more. Its antigen is as yet unknown. CDR1 is KGHDR and CDR2 is SFDVKD in the germline V gene. CDR3 length: 11 amino acids. Trimming removed 5 bases from V and 9 bases from J, with 7 bases in between. Scientists made TCR beta libraries using quantitative 5'-RACE with molecular barcodes. TCRdb re-analysed the 5' RACE reads in MiXCR, keeping a single row per CDR3 protein. The sample has 130,000 or so distinct CDR3 sequences; over 6.5% are singletons. Sequences were obtained from blood, either unsorted or a sorted T cell fraction (not recorded which). The TCR comes from a male donor with ankylosing spondylitis or in good health (not recorded which). This chain uses TRBV24-1 with TRBJ2-1; the D is unclear. The CDR3 loop is CATSVSGEQFF. For the CDR3, the DNA is TGTGCCACCAGTGTCTCCGGTGAGCAGTTCTTC.